This T cell receptor beta chain stems from a study of blood T cell repertoires in COVID-19. Patients from Seattle were sampled longitudinally, starting during active infection. Under the authors' procedure: Counts of nucleated cells, estimated from reference gene primer amplification, were obtained. Repertoires were generated with immunoSEQ multiplex PCR, while TCRdb's copy carries only in-frame clones and drops some. D and trimming were read from the DNA, whereas the V and J calls and clone size are those reported in that table. The sample carries approximately 330,000 clones, roughly 86% recorded once. CDR3 size: 13 residues. V lost 5 bases to trimming and J lost 8 bases, with 15 bases between them. CDR1 SGHTA and CDR2 FQGNSA come from the germline V gene.

The source is a man aged 25-45 years with COVID-19, enrolled during active disease. The sample was peripheral blood. V is TRBV7-2 and J is TRBJ1-2; TRBD1 might be the D (5 bases). Written as DNA, the CDR3 is TGTGCCAGCAGCAAGACAGAAGATCACGGCTACACCTTC. It codes for CASSKTEDHGYTF.